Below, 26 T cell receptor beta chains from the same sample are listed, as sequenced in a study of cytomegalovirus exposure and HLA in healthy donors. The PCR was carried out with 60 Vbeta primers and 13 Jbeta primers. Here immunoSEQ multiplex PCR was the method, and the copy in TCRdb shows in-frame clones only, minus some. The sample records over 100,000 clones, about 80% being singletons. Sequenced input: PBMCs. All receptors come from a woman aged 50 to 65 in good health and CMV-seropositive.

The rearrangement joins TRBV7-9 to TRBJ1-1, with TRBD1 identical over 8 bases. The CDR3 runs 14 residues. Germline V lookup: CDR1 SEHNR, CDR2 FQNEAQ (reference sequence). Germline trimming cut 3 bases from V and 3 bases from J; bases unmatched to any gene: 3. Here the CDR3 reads CASSLSQGDTEAFF. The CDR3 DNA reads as TGTGCCAGCAGCTTGTCACAGGGGGACACTGAAGCTTTCTTT.

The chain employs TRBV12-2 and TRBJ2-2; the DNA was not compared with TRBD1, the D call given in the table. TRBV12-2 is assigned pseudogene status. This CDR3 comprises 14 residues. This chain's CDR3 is CASPSFPRAGELFF. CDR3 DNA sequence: TGTGCAAGTCCATCTTTTCCCAGGGCCGGGGAGCTGTTTTTT.

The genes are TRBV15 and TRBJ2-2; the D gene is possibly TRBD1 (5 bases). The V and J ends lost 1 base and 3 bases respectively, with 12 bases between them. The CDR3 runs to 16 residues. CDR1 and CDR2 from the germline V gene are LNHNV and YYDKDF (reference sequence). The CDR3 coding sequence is TGTGCCACCAGCAGAGGGCAGGGATCCTACACCGGGGAGCTGTTTTTT. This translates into CATSRGQGSYTGELFF.

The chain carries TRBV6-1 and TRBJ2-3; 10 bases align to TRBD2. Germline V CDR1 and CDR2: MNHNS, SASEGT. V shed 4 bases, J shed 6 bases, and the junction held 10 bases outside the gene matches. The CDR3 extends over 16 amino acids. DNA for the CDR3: TGTGCCAGCAGTGCGCAGCGGGGGGGCTCGGGTGATACGCAGTATTTT. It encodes CASSAQRGGSGDTQYF.

CDR3 nucleotides: TGTGCCAGCTCACCCCTCCCTAGCACAGATACGCAGTATTTT. Encoded protein: CASSPLPSTDTQYF. V gene TRBV18 combines with J gene TRBJ2-3; D is unclear. The V gene lost 3 bases and the J gene lost 0 bases, with 7 bases spanning the gap. The CDR3 is 14 amino acids. Germline V gives CDR1 KGHSH, CDR2 LQKENI. The full variable domain, with the rest looked up from reference TRBV18 and TRBJ2-3, is NAGVMQNPRHLVRRRGQEARLRCSPMKGHSHVYWYRQLPEEGLKFMVYLQKENIIDESGMPKERFSAEFPKEGPSILRIQQVVRGDSAAYFCASSPLPSTDTQYFGPGTRLTVL.

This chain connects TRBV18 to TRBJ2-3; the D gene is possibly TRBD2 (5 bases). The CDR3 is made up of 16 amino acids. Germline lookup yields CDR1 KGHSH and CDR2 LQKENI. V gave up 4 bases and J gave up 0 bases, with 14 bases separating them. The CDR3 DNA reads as TGTGCCAGCTCACAGGGAGTAGCGCGTAGCACAGATACGCAGTATTTT. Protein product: CASSQGVARSTDTQYF.

The CDR3 DNA follows: TGCGCCAGCAGCATCCAAATTGGGACAGGGAACGAGCAGTACTTC. Translated: CASSIQIGTGNEQYF. The chain joins TRBV5-1 to TRBJ2-7; TRBD1 aligns across 9 bases. The germline V gene has CDR1 SGHRS and CDR2 YFSETQ. This CDR3 is built from 15 residues. Trimming cost V 4 bases and J 5 bases; bases outside gene matches: 10.

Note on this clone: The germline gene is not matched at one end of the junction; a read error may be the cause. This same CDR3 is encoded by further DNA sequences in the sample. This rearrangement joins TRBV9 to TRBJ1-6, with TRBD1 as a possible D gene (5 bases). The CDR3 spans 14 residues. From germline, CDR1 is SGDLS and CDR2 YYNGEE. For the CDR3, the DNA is TGTGCCAGCAGCGTAGCGGGGGATAATTCACCCCTCCATTTT. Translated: CASSVAGDNSPLHF.

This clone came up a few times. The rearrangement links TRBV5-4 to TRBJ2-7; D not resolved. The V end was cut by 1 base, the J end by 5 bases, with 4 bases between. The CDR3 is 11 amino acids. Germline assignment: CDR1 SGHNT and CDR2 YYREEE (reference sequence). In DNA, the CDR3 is TGTGCCAGCAGCTTGTCAGACGAGCAGTACTTC. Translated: CASSLSDEQYF. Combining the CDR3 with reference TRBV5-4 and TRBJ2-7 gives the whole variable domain ETGVTQSPTHLIKTRGQQVTLRCSSQSGHNTVSWYQQALGQGPQFIFQYYREEENGRGNFPPRFSGLQFPNYSSELNVNALELDDSALYLCASSLSDEQYFGPGTRLTVT.

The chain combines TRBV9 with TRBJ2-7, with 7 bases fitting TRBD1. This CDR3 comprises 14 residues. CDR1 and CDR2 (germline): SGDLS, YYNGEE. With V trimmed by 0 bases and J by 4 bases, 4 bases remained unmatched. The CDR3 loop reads CASSVGQGGYEQYF. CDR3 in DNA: TGTGCCAGCAGCGTAGGACAGGGCGGGTACGAGCAGTACTTC.

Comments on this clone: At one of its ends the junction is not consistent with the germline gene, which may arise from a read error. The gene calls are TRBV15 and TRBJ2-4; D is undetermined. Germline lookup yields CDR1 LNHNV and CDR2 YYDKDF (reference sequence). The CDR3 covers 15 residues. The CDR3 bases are TGTGCCACCAGCAGAGTGAGTGCCGCCAAAAACAGTCAGTACTTC. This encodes CATSRVSAAKNSQYF.

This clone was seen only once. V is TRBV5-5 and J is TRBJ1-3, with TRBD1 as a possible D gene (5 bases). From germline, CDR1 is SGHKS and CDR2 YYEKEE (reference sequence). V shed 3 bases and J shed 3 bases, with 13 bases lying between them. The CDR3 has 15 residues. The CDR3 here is CASSSVTRDGNTIYF. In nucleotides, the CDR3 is TGTGCCAGCAGCTCCGTAACCAGGGATGGAAACACCATATATTTT.

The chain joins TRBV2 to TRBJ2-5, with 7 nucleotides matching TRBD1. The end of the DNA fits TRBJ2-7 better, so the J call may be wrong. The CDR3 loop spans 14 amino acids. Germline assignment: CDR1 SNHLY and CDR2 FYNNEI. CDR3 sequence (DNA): TGTGCCAGCAGTGAAGGGACAGGCACCTACGAGCAGTACTTC. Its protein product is CASSEGTGTYEQYF.

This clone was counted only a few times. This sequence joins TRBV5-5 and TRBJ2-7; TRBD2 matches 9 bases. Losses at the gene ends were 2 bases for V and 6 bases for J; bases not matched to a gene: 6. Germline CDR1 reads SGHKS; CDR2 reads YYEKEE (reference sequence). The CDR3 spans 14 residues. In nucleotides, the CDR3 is TGTGCCAGCAGCTTTCTATTAGCGGGGGCCGAGCAGTACTTC. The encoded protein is CASSFLLAGAEQYF.

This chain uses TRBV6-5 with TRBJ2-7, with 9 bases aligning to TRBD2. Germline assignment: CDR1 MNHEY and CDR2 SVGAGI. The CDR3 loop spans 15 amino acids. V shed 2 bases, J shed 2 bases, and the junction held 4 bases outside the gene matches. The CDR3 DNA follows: TGTGCCAGCAGTTACCTAGCGGGGCCCCCCTACGAGCAGTACTTC. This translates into CASSYLAGPPYEQYF.

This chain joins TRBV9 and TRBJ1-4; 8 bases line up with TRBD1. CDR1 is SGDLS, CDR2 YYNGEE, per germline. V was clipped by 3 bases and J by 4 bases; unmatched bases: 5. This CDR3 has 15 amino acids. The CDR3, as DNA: TGTGCCAGCAGCGCCCACGGACAGGGTAATGAAAAACTGTTTTTT. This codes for CASSAHGQGNEKLFF.

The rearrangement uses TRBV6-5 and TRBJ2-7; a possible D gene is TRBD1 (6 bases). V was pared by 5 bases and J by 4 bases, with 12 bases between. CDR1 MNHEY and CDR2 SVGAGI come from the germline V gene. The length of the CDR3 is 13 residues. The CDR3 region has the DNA TGTGCCAGCAGTAAAAACAGGGTGTACGAGCAGTACTTC. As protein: CASSKNRVYEQYF.

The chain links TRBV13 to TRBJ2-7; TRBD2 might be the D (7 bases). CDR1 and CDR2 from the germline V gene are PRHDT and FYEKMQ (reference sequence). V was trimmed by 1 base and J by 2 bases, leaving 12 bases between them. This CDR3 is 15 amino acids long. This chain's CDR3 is CASSLEGGTPYEQYF. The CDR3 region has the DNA TGTGCCAGCAGCTTAGAGGGGGGGACTCCCTACGAGCAGTACTTC.

CDR3 amino acids: CASSLATPSSYNEQFF. CDR3 nucleotides: TGTGCCAGCAGCTTAGCAACCCCTAGCTCCTACAATGAGCAGTTCTTC. The J gene is TRBJ2-1, the V gene TRBV7-9; D gene ambiguous. The CDR3 contains 16 residues. V was cut by 0 bases and J by 0 bases, with 9 bases left in between. CDR1 is SEHNR and CDR2 is FQNEAQ in the germline V gene (reference sequence).

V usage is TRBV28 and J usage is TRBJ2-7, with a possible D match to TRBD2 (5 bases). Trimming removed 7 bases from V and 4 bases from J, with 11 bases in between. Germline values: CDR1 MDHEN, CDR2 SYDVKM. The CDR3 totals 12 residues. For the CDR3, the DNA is TGTGCCAGCACCGTGGACTCTTACGAGCAGTACTTC. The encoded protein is CASTVDSYEQYF.

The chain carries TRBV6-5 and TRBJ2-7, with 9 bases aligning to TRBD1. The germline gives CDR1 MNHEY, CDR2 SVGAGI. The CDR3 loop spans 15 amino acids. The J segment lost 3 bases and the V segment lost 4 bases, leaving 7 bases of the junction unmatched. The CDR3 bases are TGTGCCAGCAGTTCCCCCGGGACAGGGTTCTACGAGCAGTACTTC. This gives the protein CASSSPGTGFYEQYF.

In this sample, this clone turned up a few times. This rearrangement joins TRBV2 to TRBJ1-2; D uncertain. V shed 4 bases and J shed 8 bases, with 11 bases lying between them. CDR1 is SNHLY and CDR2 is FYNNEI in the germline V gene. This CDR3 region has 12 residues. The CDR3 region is CASSVWGGGYTF. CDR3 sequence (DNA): TGTGCCAGCAGTGTTTGGGGAGGGGGCTACACCTTC.

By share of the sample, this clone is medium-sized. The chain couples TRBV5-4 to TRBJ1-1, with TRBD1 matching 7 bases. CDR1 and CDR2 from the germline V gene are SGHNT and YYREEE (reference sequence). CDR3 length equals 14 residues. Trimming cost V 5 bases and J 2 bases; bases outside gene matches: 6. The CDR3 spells CASRNRGRNTEAFF. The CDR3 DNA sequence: TGTGCCAGCAGAAATAGGGGGCGCAACACTGAAGCTTTCTTT.

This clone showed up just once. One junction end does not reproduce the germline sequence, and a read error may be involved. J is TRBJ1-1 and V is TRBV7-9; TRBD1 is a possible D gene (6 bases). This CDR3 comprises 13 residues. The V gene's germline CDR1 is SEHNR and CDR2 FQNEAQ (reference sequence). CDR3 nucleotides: TGTTCCAGCAGCTTCAGGGGAGACACTGAAGCTTTCTTT. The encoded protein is CSSSFRGDTEAFF.

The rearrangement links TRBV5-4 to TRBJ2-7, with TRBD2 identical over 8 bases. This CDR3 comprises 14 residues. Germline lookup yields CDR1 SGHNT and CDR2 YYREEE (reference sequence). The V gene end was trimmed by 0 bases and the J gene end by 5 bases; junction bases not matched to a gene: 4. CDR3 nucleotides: TGTGCCAGCAGCTTGGGTGGACTAGCAGACGAGCAGTACTTC. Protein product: CASSLGGLADEQYF.

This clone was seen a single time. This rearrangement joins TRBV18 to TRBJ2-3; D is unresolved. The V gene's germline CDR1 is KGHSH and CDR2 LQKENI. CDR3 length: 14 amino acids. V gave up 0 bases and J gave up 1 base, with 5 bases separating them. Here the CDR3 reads CASSPPSGTDTQYF. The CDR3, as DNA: TGTGCCAGCTCACCACCGTCGGGCACAGATACGCAGTATTTT.